The sequence of this T cell receptor beta chain was determined in a study of Ad26.COV2.S vaccination and SARS-CoV-2 variants. Whole-study results and caveats: In vaccinated individuals, spike-specific CD8+ and CD4+ T cell responses reportedly displayed substantial breadth.

Profiled with immunoSEQ multiplex PCR; TCRdb holds only in-frame clones, not every one. Here the sample spans 440,000 or so clones, less than 95% being singletons. Treatment indicated: roughly 19 received Ad26.COV2.S at low or high dose, single or two shots; several received placebo; per-sample allocation not given. Day 63 after the first vaccine or placebo injection was the time point for sampling. This clone was seen just once. No antigen is known for it. Unmatched junction bases numbered 4, after V lost 5 bases and J lost 2 bases. Germline V CDR1 and CDR2: MNHEY, SMNVEV (reference sequence). This CDR3 spans 16 amino acids.

The J gene is TRBJ2-6, the V gene TRBV27; the match to TRBD1 covers 9 bases. This sequence originates from a person between 18 and 65 years old who received the Ad26.COV2.S COVID-19 vaccine or a placebo. The material was peripheral blood, obtained in a trial of Ad26.COV2.S vaccine versus placebo. CDR3 DNA: TGTGCCAGCAGTCAGGGACAGGGCACTGGGGCCAACGTCCTGACTTTC. Its protein product is CASSQGQGTGANVLTF.